Presented here are 16 T cell receptor beta chains from one specimen sequenced in a study of T cell repertoires in cytomegalovirus infection. Using its own MiXCR run on the reads, TCRdb lists one record per CDR3 protein. This sample has about 300,000 distinct CDR3 sequences, with 25% found just once. Sequenced: PBMCs. The receptors stem from a human donor in good health (CMV status not recorded). Some clones in this sample may be carry-over from other donors' samples.

This clonotype turned up a few times. As DNA, the CDR3 is TGCAGCGTTGCAGAACGACAGGGGTTGGGGAACATTCAGTACTTC. It translates to CSVAERQGLGNIQYF. The rearrangement joins TRBV29-1 to TRBJ2-4; TRBD1 matches at 8 bases. CDR1 is SQVTM and CDR2 is ANQGSEA in the germline V gene. The CDR3 contains 15 residues. Trimming took 4 bases from V and 7 from J; bases not matched to a gene: 12.

This clonotype showed up just a few times. This chain joins TRBV20-1 and TRBJ2-7, with D possibly TRBD1 on 6 matching bases. CDR1 is DFQATT, CDR2 SNEGSKA, per germline (reference sequence). The CDR3 covers 15 residues. Trimming took 0 bases from V and 3 from J, leaving 15 bases between them. The CDR3 sequence is CSARDSGQIYYEQYF. The CDR3 DNA sequence: TGCAGTGCTAGAGACTCGGGACAAATCTACTACGAGCAGTACTTC.

This clonotype was detected ten times or more. The chain carries TRBV6-1 and TRBJ2-3; TRBD1 aligns across 9 bases. The CDR3 runs to 13 residues. Losses at the gene ends were 7 bases for V and 5 bases for J; bases not matched to a gene: 4. Germline V gives CDR1 MNHNS, CDR2 SASEGT. The CDR3 DNA is TGTGCCAGCACGGGACAGGGAGTAGATACGCAGTATTTT. It yields the protein CASTGQGVDTQYF.

This clonotype was counted at least ten times. This rearrangement joins TRBV7-7 to TRBJ2-1; D not certain. The CDR3 covers 15 residues. CDR1 is SSHAT and CDR2 is FNYEAQ in the germline V gene (reference sequence). The V gene lost 5 bases and the J gene lost 0 bases, with 11 bases spanning the gap. DNA for the CDR3: TGTGCCAGCAGCCCTAGAAGGACCTCCTACAATGAGCAGTTCTTC. It yields the protein CASSPRRTSYNEQFF.

The V gene is TRBV7-2, the J gene TRBJ2-3; possible D gene TRBD2, 5 bases. Looked up from germline, CDR1 is SGHTA and CDR2 is FQGNSA. The V end was cut by 6 bases, the J end by 0 bases, with 13 bases between. The CDR3 totals 15 residues. In nucleotides, the CDR3 is TGTGCCAGCAGGCGGGCGGGTGCTAGCACAGATACGCAGTATTTT. Translated: CASRRAGASTDTQYF.

This sequence joins TRBV12-3 or TRBV12-4 and TRBJ2-2; a weak D match, TRBD2 (6 bases). CDR3 length: 16 amino acids. The germline V and J ends were trimmed by 8 bases and 0 bases, with 16 bases remaining between them. CDR3 sequence (DNA): TGTGCCAGCTACTACGGTACGGGGGCGAACACCGGGGAGCTGTTTTTT. It encodes CASYYGTGANTGELFF.

This clonotype has only a few counts. This chain joins TRBV15 and TRBJ2-3, with TRBD1 matching over 7 bases. Germline V gives CDR1 LNHNV, CDR2 YYDKDF (reference sequence). This CDR3 comprises 16 residues. V was pared by 5 bases and J by 1 base, with 9 bases of the junction left unmatched. CDR3 in amino acids: CATSGEGALGTDTQYF. The DNA for the CDR3 is TGTGCCACCAGCGGCGAGGGGGCTCTTGGCACAGATACGCAGTATTTT.

This clonotype was recorded a few times. Here the CDR3 reads CASSSPNPGYNEQFF. DNA of the CDR3: TGTGCCAGCAGCTCGCCGAATCCAGGCTACAATGAGCAGTTCTTC. The V and J genes are TRBV27 and TRBJ2-1; D ambiguous. Germline CDR1 is MNHEY and CDR2 is SMNVEV (reference sequence). There are 15 residues in the CDR3. V dropped 6 bases and J dropped 3 bases, with 15 bases sitting between them.

This clonotype was seen more than once but under ten times. V is TRBV30 and J is TRBJ2-1; maybe TRBD2 (5 bases). CDR3 length equals 13 residues. Trimming cost V 3 bases and J 0 bases, with 6 bases left between them. Looked up from germline, CDR1 is GTSNPN and CDR2 is SVGIG (reference sequence). The CDR3 bases are TGTGCCTGGAGGAGCGGCTCCTACAATGAGCAGTTCTTC. It codes for CAWRSGSYNEQFF.

This clonotype showed up just a few times. This sequence joins TRBV7-9 and TRBJ1-5; D perhaps matches TRBD1 (5 bases). The germline CDR1 and CDR2 sequences are SEHNR and FQNEAQ (reference sequence). V was clipped by 5 bases and J by 4 bases, with 12 bases between them. This CDR3 comprises 14 residues. The CDR3 spells CASSPGTANQPQHF. CDR3 bases: TGTGCCAGCAGCCCCGGGACTGCTAATCAGCCCCAGCATTTT.

This clonotype was detected a few times. The chain employs TRBV12-5 and TRBJ2-1; TRBD2 matches at 11 bases. J gave up 0 bases and V 0 bases, and 7 bases lay outside the gene matches. From germline, CDR1 is LGHNT and CDR2 FRNRAP. The CDR3 covers 19 residues. The CDR3 protein is CASGLVVASGGPSYNEQFF. Written as DNA, the CDR3 is TGTGCTAGTGGTTTGGTAGTGGCTAGCGGGGGGCCCTCCTACAATGAGCAGTTCTTC.

This clonotype was observed at least ten times. CDR3 amino acids: CASSFPDKGSYEQYF. CDR3 in DNA: TGTGCCAGCAGTTTCCCCGACAAAGGCTCCTACGAGCAGTACTTC. This chain joins TRBV28 and TRBJ2-7; no clear D. Germline V gives CDR1 MDHEN, CDR2 SYDVKM. Trimming pared 3 bases from V and 0 bases from J, leaving 12 bases between. The CDR3 totals 15 residues.

In the case of this clonotype: A much larger clone differs by one base, so this may be a read error. The rearrangement joins TRBV7-2 to TRBJ2-5; 11 positions agree with TRBD2. The germline CDR1 and CDR2 sequences are SGHTA and FQGNSA. This CDR3 contains 15 residues. V shed 1 base, J shed 3 bases, and the junction held 1 base outside the gene matches. CDR3 region: CASSLGGLAEETQYF. The CDR3 coding sequence is TGTGCCAGCAGCTTAGGGGGACTAGCGGAAGAGACCCAGTACTTC.

This clonotype has only a few counts. V gene TRBV20-1 combines with J gene TRBJ2-7; D gene unclear. CDR3 length: 14 amino acids. CDR1 is DFQATT and CDR2 is SNEGSKA in the germline V gene (reference sequence). V lost 3 bases, J lost 2 bases, and 14 bases lay in between. The CDR3 sequence: CSASGPHPPYEQYF. The CDR3 nucleotides are TGCAGTGCTAGCGGTCCCCACCCTCCCTACGAGCAGTACTTC.

The V and J genes are TRBV20-1 and TRBJ2-3; weak D call: TRBD2 (5 bases). The CDR3 covers 12 residues. The ends were cut back, 6 bases at V and 2 bases at J, with 9 bases in the middle. The germline gives CDR1 DFQATT, CDR2 SNEGSKA (reference sequence). CDR3 sequence: CSALGNTDTQYF. CDR3 in DNA: TGCAGTGCCCTCGGGAACACAGATACGCAGTATTTT.

The chain employs TRBV29-1 and TRBJ1-4, with D perhaps matching TRBD1 (5 bases). V lost 6 bases and J 7 bases, leaving 15 bases between the germline ends. From germline, CDR1 is SQVTM and CDR2 ANQGSEA. This CDR3 has 13 amino acids. CDR3 in amino acids: CSVAGTVAEKLFF. In DNA form, the CDR3 reads TGCAGCGTGGCCGGGACTGTGGCTGAAAAACTGTTTTTT.